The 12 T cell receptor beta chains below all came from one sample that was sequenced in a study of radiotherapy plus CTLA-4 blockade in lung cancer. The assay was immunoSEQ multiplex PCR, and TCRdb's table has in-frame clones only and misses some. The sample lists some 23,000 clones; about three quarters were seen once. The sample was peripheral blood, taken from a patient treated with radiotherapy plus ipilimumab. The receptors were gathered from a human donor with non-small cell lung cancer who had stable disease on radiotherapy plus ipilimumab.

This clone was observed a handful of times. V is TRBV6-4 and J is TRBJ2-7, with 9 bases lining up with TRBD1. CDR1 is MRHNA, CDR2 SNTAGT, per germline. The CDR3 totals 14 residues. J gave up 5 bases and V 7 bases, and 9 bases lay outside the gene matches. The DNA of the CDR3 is TGTGCCAGCACCAACCGGGACAGGGCTCACGAGCAGTACTTC. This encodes CASTNRDRAHEQYF.

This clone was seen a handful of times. The DNA of the CDR3 is TGTGCCAGCAGATCCGGAGGCCAGGTCATGAACACTGAAGCTTTCTTT. It codes for CASRSGGQVMNTEAFF. J is TRBJ1-1 and V is TRBV7-8; D not certain. CDR3 size: 16 residues. V was shortened by 6 bases and J by 0 bases, with 17 bases between the two germline ends. Germline CDR1 and CDR2: SGHVS and FQNEAQ.

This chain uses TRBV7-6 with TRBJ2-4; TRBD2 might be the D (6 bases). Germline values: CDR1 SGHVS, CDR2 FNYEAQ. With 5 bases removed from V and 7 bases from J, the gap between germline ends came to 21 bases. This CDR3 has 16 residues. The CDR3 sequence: CASSPTGRAGMNIQYF. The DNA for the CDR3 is TGTGCCAGCAGCCCCACTGGTCGCGCGGGGATGAACATTCAGTACTTC.

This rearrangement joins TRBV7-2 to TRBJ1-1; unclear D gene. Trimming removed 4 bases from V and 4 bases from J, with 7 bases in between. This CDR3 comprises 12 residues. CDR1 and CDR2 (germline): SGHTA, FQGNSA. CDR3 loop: CASSSAGTEAFF. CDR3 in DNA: TGTGCCAGCAGCTCGGCCGGCACTGAAGCTTTCTTT.

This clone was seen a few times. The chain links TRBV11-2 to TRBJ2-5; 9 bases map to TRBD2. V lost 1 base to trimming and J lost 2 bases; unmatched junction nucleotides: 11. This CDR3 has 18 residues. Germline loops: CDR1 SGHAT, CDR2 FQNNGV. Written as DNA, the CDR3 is TGTGCCAGCAGCTTAGCTCCTTTCTCGACTAGCGGACAAGAGACCCAGTACTTC. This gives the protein CASSLAPFSTSGQETQYF. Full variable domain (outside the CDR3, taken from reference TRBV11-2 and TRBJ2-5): EAGVAQSPRYKIIEKRQSVAFWCNPISGHATLYWYQQILGQGPKLLIQFQNNGVVDDSQLPKDRFSAERLKGVDSTLKIQPAKLEDSAVYLCASSLAPFSTSGQETQYFGPGTRLLVL.

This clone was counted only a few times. The CDR3 DNA follows: TGCGCCCAAACTTGGGGGACCCCTTACGAGCAGTACTTC. Its translation: CAQTWGTPYEQYF. This rearrangement joins TRBV10-1 to TRBJ2-7; the D gene could be TRBD1 or TRBD2 (5 bases each). Germline CDR1 WNHNN, CDR2 SYGVQD (reference sequence). V lost 11 bases, J lost 4 bases, and 18 bases lay in between. The CDR3 extends over 13 amino acids.

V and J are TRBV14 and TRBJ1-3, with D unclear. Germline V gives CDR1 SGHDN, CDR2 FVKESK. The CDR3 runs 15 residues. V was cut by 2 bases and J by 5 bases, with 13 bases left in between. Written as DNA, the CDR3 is TGTGCCAGCAGCCAACTAACGCTACGAAGAAACACCATATATTTT. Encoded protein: CASSQLTLRRNTIYF.

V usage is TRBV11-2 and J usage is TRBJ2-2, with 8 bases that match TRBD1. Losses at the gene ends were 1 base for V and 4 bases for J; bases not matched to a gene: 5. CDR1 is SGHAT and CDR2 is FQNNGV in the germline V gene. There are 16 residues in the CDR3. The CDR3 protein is CASSLGHRGVTGELFF. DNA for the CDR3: TGTGCCAGCAGCTTAGGTCACAGGGGGGTCACCGGGGAGCTGTTTTTT.

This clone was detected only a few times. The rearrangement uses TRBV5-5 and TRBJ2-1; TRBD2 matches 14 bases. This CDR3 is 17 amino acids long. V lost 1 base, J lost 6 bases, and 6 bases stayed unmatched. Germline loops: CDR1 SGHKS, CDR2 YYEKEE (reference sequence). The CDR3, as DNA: TGTGCCAGCAGCTTGCGGGAGACTAGCGGGAGGGGCAATGAGCAGTTCTTC. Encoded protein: CASSLRETSGRGNEQFF.

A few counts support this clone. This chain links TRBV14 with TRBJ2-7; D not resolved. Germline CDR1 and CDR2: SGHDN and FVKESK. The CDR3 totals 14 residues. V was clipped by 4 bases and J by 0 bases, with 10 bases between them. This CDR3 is CASSLRTGSYEQYF. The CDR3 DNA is TGTGCCAGCAGCCTTAGGACGGGCTCCTACGAGCAGTACTTC.

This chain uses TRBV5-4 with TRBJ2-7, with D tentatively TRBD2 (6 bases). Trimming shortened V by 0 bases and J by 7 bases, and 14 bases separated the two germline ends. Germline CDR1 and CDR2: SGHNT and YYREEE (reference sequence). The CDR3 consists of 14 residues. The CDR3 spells CASSLGGLLGEQYF. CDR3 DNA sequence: TGTGCCAGCAGCTTGGGGGGACTGCTTGGGGAGCAGTACTTC.

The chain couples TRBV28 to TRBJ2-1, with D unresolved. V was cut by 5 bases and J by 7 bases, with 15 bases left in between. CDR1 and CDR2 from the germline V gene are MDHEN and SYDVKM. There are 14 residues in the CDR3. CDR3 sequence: CASSKTISGNEQFF. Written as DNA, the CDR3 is TGTGCCAGCAGTAAAACCATAAGTGGGAATGAGCAGTTCTTC.